The 32 T cell receptor beta chains presented below share a single source sample, sequenced in a study of blood T cell repertoires in COVID-19. The data were produced by immunoSEQ multiplex PCR, yet TCRdb's version contains in-frame clones alone and is incomplete. The sample shows some 460,000 clones, 75% to 90% of them seen only once. Material: peripheral blood. The receptors were gathered from a woman in her 30s with acute or convalescent COVID-19.

This clone was observed a handful of times. The chain is built from TRBV7-9 and TRBJ1-3; 8 bases are shared with TRBD1. The CDR3 spans 15 residues. The trim removed 3 bases at V and 0 bases at J, leaving 1 base unmatched. Germline V gives CDR1 SEHNR, CDR2 FQNEAQ (reference sequence). CDR3 coding DNA: TGTGCCAGCAGCTTCGGACAGGGCTCTGGAAACACCATATATTTT. Translated: CASSFGQGSGNTIYF.

V is TRBV30 and J is TRBJ1-2; 9 bases fit TRBD1. This CDR3 spans 14 amino acids. Germline CDR1 and CDR2: GTSNPN and SVGIG (reference sequence). The trim removed 1 base at V and 7 bases at J, leaving 7 bases unmatched. DNA of the CDR3: TGTGCCTGGAGTGGGAGGACAGGGGTCTCTGGCTACACCTTC. It translates to CAWSGRTGVSGYTF.

The chain couples TRBV9 to TRBJ2-1, with TRBD2 identical over 7 bases. This CDR3 has 13 amino acids. J lost 5 bases, V lost 4 bases, and 3 bases had no gene match. CDR1 is SGDLS and CDR2 is YYNGEE in the germline V gene. CDR3 coding DNA: TGTGCCAGCAGCAGGGCGGGAGACAATGAGCAGTTCTTC. Encoded protein: CASSRAGDNEQFF.

V gene TRBV30 combines with J gene TRBJ2-1; D not resolved. The V end was cut by 0 bases, the J end by 7 bases, with 13 bases between. The CDR3 contains 14 residues. Germline loops: CDR1 GTSNPN, CDR2 SVGIG (reference sequence). CDR3 amino acids: CAWSVRTANNEQFF. The CDR3 DNA reads TGTGCCTGGAGTGTACGTACTGCAAATAATGAGCAGTTCTTC.

The chain recombines TRBV5-1 with TRBJ2-1; tentatively, D is TRBD1 (6 bases). The CDR3 length is 15 residues. Germline V gene sequence: CDR1 SGHRS, CDR2 YFSETQ. V dropped 2 bases and J dropped 6 bases, with 15 bases sitting between them. CDR3 in DNA: TGCGCCAGCAGCTTAGGCCGGACAGAGGCCAATGAGCAGTTCTTC. It translates to CASSLGRTEANEQFF.

This chain connects TRBV2 to TRBJ1-1, with 7 bases fitting TRBD1. The CDR3 contains 13 residues. With V trimmed by 7 bases and J by 3 bases, 5 bases remained unmatched. Germline values: CDR1 SNHLY, CDR2 FYNNEI. CDR3 loop: CASIGQEYTEAFF. CDR3 nucleotides: TGTGCCAGCATCGGACAGGAATACACTGAAGCTTTCTTT.

The chain uses TRBV10-2 and TRBJ1-1, with 9 bases lining up with TRBD1. J gave up 5 bases and V 3 bases, and 7 bases lay outside the gene matches. The CDR3 has 15 amino acids. CDR1 is WSHSY and CDR2 is SAAADI in the germline V gene. The CDR3 is CASSESLQGATEAFF. CDR3 bases: TGCGCCAGCAGTGAATCGTTACAGGGGGCGACTGAAGCTTTCTTT.

The chain carries TRBV6-5 and TRBJ2-7; D not resolved. Germline V gene data show CDR1 as MNHEY and CDR2 as SVGAGI. This CDR3 comprises 13 residues. V was pared by 7 bases and J by 0 bases, with 10 bases between. CDR3 region: CASNSPSSYEQYF. In nucleotides, the CDR3 is TGTGCCAGCAATTCGCCGAGCTCCTACGAGCAGTACTTC.

CDR3 amino acids: CASSQEGGGRPFF. The CDR3 DNA sequence: TGTGCCAGCAGCCAAGAGGGAGGGGGGAGGCCTTTCTTT. This chain connects TRBV3-1 (or the pseudogene TRBV3-2) to TRBJ1-1; a possible D gene is TRBD1 (6 bases). V dropped 0 bases and J dropped 12 bases, with 14 bases sitting between them. The CDR3 is 13 residues long. The germline V gene has CDR1 LGHDT and CDR2 YNNKEL (reference sequence).

The sample holds many counts of this clone. The chain joins TRBV7-6 to TRBJ2-2, with 12 nucleotides matching TRBD2. V was clipped by 6 bases and J by 3 bases; unmatched bases: 5. Germline assignment: CDR1 SGHVS and CDR2 FNYEAQ. The CDR3 has 16 amino acids. The CDR3 DNA reads as TGTGCCAGCAGGCTGACTAGCGGGGGCGACACCGGGGAGCTGTTTTTT. As protein: CASRLTSGGDTGELFF.

The gene calls are TRBV11-2 and TRBJ2-1; 8 positions agree with TRBD1. Germline trimming cut 1 base from V and 16 bases from J; bases unmatched to any gene: 6. The CDR3 sequence is 12 residues long. CDR1 and CDR2 from the germline V gene are SGHAT and FQNNGV. The CDR3 spells CASSLGEDRVFF. DNA for the CDR3: TGTGCCAGCAGCTTAGGCGAGGACAGGGTTTTCTTC.

This chain joins TRBV24-1 and TRBJ2-5; 10 nucleotides align to TRBD2. The V gene's germline CDR1 is KGHDR and CDR2 SFDVKD. The CDR3 contains 13 residues. Trimming at V came to 9 bases and at J to 2 bases, leaving 2 bases not matched to a gene. CDR3 in DNA: TGTGCCACCCAGCGGGGGGGGCAAGAGACCCAGTACTTC. It translates to CATQRGGQETQYF.

The V call is TRBV7-6, the J call TRBJ1-5; TRBD1 matches at 9 bases. With 1 base clipped from V and 7 bases from J, the junction kept 2 bases outside the gene matches. CDR1 and CDR2 (germline): SGHVS, FNYEAQ. This CDR3 has 14 residues. The CDR3 DNA is TGTGCCAGCAGCTTAGTAACAGGGGGCCAGCCCCAGCATTTT. Its protein is CASSLVTGGQPQHF.

The genes are TRBV6-5 and TRBJ1-2; 7 nucleotides line up with TRBD1. This CDR3 is built from 15 residues. From germline, CDR1 is MNHEY and CDR2 SVGAGI. V lost 4 bases and J lost 4; bases outside the gene matches: 9. CDR3 in DNA: TGTGCCAGCAGTTTGTACCGGGACAGTCCCTATGGCTACACCTTC. Translation: CASSLYRDSPYGYTF.

The chain uses TRBV3-1 (or the pseudogene TRBV3-2) and TRBJ2-3; perhaps TRBD2 as D (6 bases). V was clipped by 1 base and J by 8 bases, with 16 bases between them. The CDR3 has 15 residues. Germline V CDR1 and CDR2: LGHDT, YNNKEL (reference sequence). The DNA for the CDR3 is TGTGCCAGCAGCCAAGGCTCGGGACTTCGTCCTACGCAGTATTTT. It yields the protein CASSQGSGLRPTQYF.

Comment on this clone: Other nucleotide sequences from this sample produce the same CDR3. This chain joins TRBV19 and TRBJ2-7; 11 bases fit TRBD1. The CDR3 consists of 14 residues. Germline V gives CDR1 LNHDA, CDR2 SQIVND (reference sequence). J gave up 3 bases and V 3 bases, and 1 base lay outside the gene matches. CDR3 protein: CASSIGTGGYEQYF. CDR3 bases: TGTGCCAGTAGTATTGGGACAGGGGGCTACGAGCAGTACTTC.

This chain links TRBV19 with TRBJ2-7, with unresolved D. The CDR3 contains 15 residues. CDR1 and CDR2 (germline): LNHDA, SQIVND (reference sequence). V was trimmed by 6 bases and J by 0 bases, leaving 15 bases between them. CDR3 bases: TGTGCCAGTAGGCCCCAGGATACGAGCTCCTACGAGCAGTACTTC. It translates to CASRPQDTSSYEQYF. Variable domain in full (rest from reference TRBV19 and TRBJ2-7): DGGITQSPKYLFRKEGQNVTLSCEQNLNHDAMYWYRQDPGQGLRLIYYSQIVNDFQKGDIAEGYSVSREKKESFPLTVTSAQKNPTAFYLCASRPQDTSSYEQYFGPGTRLTVT.

The V and J genes are TRBV5-4 and TRBJ2-1; weak D call: TRBD2 (6 bases). The germline V gene encodes CDR1 SGHNT and CDR2 YYREEE (reference sequence). This CDR3 is 15 amino acids long. Trimming took 3 bases from V and 6 from J, leaving 16 bases between them. The CDR3 coding sequence is TGTGCCAGCAGCTACCCCCGGGGGAATATCAATGAGCAGTTCTTC. This translates into CASSYPRGNINEQFF.

The genes are TRBV4-1 and TRBJ1-6; no clear D gene. Germline CDR1 and CDR2: MGHRA and YSYEKL. Trimming removed 5 bases at V and 13 bases at J, with 18 bases between. The CDR3 sequence is 14 residues long. The CDR3 loop reads CASSELLGPSPLHF. The CDR3 bases are TGCGCCAGCAGCGAACTCTTGGGCCCCTCCCCCCTCCACTTT.

CDR3 sequence reads: CASSLGSGLQGEQYF. CDR3 in DNA: TGCGCCAGCAGCTTGGGGTCGGGTCTCCAGGGCGAGCAGTACTTC. The V gene is TRBV5-1, the J gene TRBJ2-7; a possible D gene is TRBD1 (5 bases). There are 15 residues in the CDR3. The V end was cut by 0 bases, the J end by 6 bases, with 16 bases between. Germline V gene lookup returns CDR1 SGHRS and CDR2 YFSETQ.

A few counts support this clone. This chain links TRBV24-1 with TRBJ1-1; unclear D gene. The CDR3 contains 14 residues. Germline V lookup: CDR1 KGHDR, CDR2 SFDVKD. V dropped 3 bases and J dropped 0 bases, with 7 bases sitting between them. CDR3 residues: CATSDGSLNTEAFF. CDR3 coding DNA: TGTGCCACCAGTGATGGCTCCCTGAACACTGAAGCTTTCTTT.

The V gene is TRBV2, the J gene TRBJ1-5; D is possibly TRBD1 (5 bases). This CDR3 is 14 amino acids long. V was cut by 4 bases and J by 5 bases, with 12 bases left in between. Per the germline V gene, CDR1 is SNHLY and CDR2 is FYNNEI. The DNA of the CDR3 is TGTGCCAGCAGTGGTGGGGCCCCCTATCAGCCCCAGCATTTT. This sequence encodes CASSGGAPYQPQHF.

The chain has TRBV5-1 and TRBJ2-2; 7 bases fit TRBD2. Germline lookup yields CDR1 SGHRS and CDR2 YFSETQ. V was pared by 3 bases and J by 6 bases, with 11 bases of the junction left unmatched. The CDR3 is 16 amino acids. CDR3 bases: TGCGCCAGCAGCTCCGTGGGGGGGGATTCCGCCGGGGAGCTGTTTTTT. As protein: CASSSVGGDSAGELFF.

The chain uses TRBV3-1 (or the pseudogene TRBV3-2) and TRBJ2-2, with D perhaps TRBD1 (6 bases). CDR3 length equals 17 residues. The V end was cut by 1 base, the J end by 2 bases, with 14 bases between. The V gene's germline CDR1 is LGHDT and CDR2 YNNKEL (reference sequence). The CDR3 here is CASSQVGAGANTGELFF. The CDR3 coding sequence is TGTGCCAGCAGCCAAGTCGGGGCAGGGGCAAACACCGGGGAGCTGTTTTTT.

The chain links TRBV9 to TRBJ2-3; 9 positions agree with TRBD2. The CDR3 has 16 amino acids. V dropped 0 bases and J dropped 3; count of bases not matched to a gene: 5. CDR1 is SGDLS, CDR2 YYNGEE, per germline. For the CDR3, the DNA is TGTGCCAGCAGCGTAGCTTGGACTAGCGTTACAGATACGCAGTATTTT. Residues: CASSVAWTSVTDTQYF.

In its sample, this clone was seen a few times. This chain connects TRBV2 to TRBJ1-6; tentative D call: TRBD1 (6 bases). Trimming removed 6 bases from V and 9 bases from J, with 15 bases in between. Germline assignment: CDR1 SNHLY and CDR2 FYNNEI. The CDR3 is made up of 14 amino acids. CDR3 in DNA: TGTGCCAGCAGATGGACAGATAGAAGTTCACCCCTCCACTTT. Translated: CASRWTDRSSPLHF. The variable domain in full, completed from reference TRBV2 and TRBJ1-6, reads EPEVTQTPSHQVTQMGQEVILRCVPISNHLYFYWYRQILGQKVEFLVSFYNNEISEKSEIFDDQFSVERPDGSNFTLKIRSTKLEDSAMYFCASRWTDRSSPLHFGNGTRLTVT.

The chain has TRBV6-1 and TRBJ1-1, with D unclear. The CDR3 runs 13 residues. V was cut by 3 bases and J by 10 bases, with 15 bases left in between. CDR1 is MNHNS and CDR2 is SASEGT in the germline V gene. CDR3 sequence: CASSDKDGRGAFF. The CDR3 DNA reads as TGTGCCAGCAGTGATAAGGACGGCCGGGGAGCTTTCTTT.

V gene TRBV30 combines with J gene TRBJ2-5; the D gene is possibly TRBD2 (6 bases). The CDR3 runs 12 residues. Germline V gene data show CDR1 as GTSNPN and CDR2 as SVGIG (reference sequence). Trimming removed 2 bases at V and 7 bases at J, with 11 bases between. The CDR3 is CAWSTSSGTQYF. CDR3 DNA: TGTGCCTGGAGTACTAGTAGCGGGACCCAGTACTTC.

The J gene is TRBJ1-1, the V gene TRBV6-2 or TRBV6-3; 9 bases are a match to TRBD1. Looked up from germline, CDR1 is MNHEY and CDR2 is SVGEGT. This CDR3 is built from 13 residues. V lost 3 bases to trimming and J lost 11 bases; unmatched junction nucleotides: 7. The CDR3 bases are TGTGCCAGCAGTTATCCTTCTGGGACAGGGGCTTTCTTT. This encodes CASSYPSGTGAFF.

The J gene is TRBJ1-2, the V gene TRBV6-5; 7 bases line up with TRBD1. The trim removed 2 bases at V and 8 bases at J, leaving 5 bases unmatched. The germline CDR1 and CDR2 sequences are MNHEY and SVGAGI. The CDR3 is 13 residues long. The CDR3, as DNA: TGTGCCAGCAGTTACGGGACAGTAAACGGCTACACCTTC. Its protein product is CASSYGTVNGYTF.

CDR3: CASSSGERGRGNSPLHF. CDR3 in DNA: TGTGCCAGCAGCTCGGGGGAGAGGGGACGAGGTAATTCACCCCTCCACTTT. This chain links TRBV11-2 with TRBJ1-6; TRBD1 is a possible D gene (5 bases). Per germline, CDR1 SGHAT and CDR2 FQNNGV. The CDR3 is 17 amino acids. V lost 4 bases to trimming and J lost 6 bases, with 19 bases between them.

The chain joins TRBV13 to TRBJ1-4, with D uncertain. V was clipped by 2 bases and J by 7 bases, with 8 bases between them. The CDR3 consists of 13 residues. CDR1 is PRHDT and CDR2 is FYEKMQ in the germline V gene (reference sequence). As DNA, the CDR3 is TGTGCCAGCAGCTTACGTCTTTTTGAAAAACTGTTTTTT. This codes for CASSLRLFEKLFF.